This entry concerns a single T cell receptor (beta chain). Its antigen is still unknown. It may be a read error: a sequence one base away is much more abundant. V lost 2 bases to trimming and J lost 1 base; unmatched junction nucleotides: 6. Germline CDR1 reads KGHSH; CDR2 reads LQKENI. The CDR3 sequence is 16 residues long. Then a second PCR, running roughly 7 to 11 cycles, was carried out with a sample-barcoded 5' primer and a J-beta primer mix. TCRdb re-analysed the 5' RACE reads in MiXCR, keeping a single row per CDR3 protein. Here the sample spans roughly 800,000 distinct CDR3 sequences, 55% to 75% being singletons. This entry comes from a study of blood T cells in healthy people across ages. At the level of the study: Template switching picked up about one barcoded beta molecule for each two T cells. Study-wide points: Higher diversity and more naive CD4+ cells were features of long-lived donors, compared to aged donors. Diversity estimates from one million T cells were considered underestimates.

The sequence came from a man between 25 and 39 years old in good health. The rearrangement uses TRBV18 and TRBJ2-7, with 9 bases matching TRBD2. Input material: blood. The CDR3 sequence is CASSPSRGGDSYEQYF. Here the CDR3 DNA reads TGTGCCAGCTCACCATCGCGCGGGGGGGATTCCTACGAGCAGTACTTC.